These 4 T cell receptor beta chains were sequenced from one sample in a study of lymphopenia after photon versus proton radiotherapy. This table comes from immunoSEQ multiplex PCR, and its TCRdb copy is limited to in-frame clones, with some not included. Among 28,000 or so clones, 85% were seen once, and the ten largest hold 4% to 6.5%. The input for sequencing was peripheral blood, taken from a patient treated with photon-based radiotherapy. Source of these receptors: a man younger than 40 with gastric cancer.

The rearrangement uses TRBV7-9 and TRBJ2-7; TRBD2 aligns across 10 bases. The CDR3 has 16 amino acids. With V trimmed by 7 bases and J by 4 bases, 13 bases remained unmatched. Looked up from germline, CDR1 is SEHNR and CDR2 is FQNEAQ (reference sequence). The CDR3 reads CASMLFSLAGRYEQYF. The CDR3 region has the DNA TGTGCCAGCATGCTATTTTCACTAGCGGGGAGGTACGAGCAGTACTTC.

The V and J genes are TRBV6-5 and TRBJ2-1; unclear D gene. The CDR3 covers 13 residues. The V end lost 2 bases, the J end lost 10 bases, and 12 bases lay between the germline ends. Germline CDR1 MNHEY, CDR2 SVGAGI. In nucleotides, the CDR3 is TGTGCCAGCAGTTACAAGGCGCCCTGGGAGCAGTTCTTC. It translates to CASSYKAPWEQFF.

The chain employs TRBV19 and TRBJ2-5; D not resolved. Germline V lookup: CDR1 LNHDA, CDR2 SQIVND (reference sequence). The germline V and J ends were trimmed by 3 bases and 4 bases, with 9 bases remaining between them. This CDR3 contains 13 residues. Here the CDR3 reads CASSMQGIETQYF. CDR3 coding DNA: TGTGCCAGTAGTATGCAAGGGATAGAGACCCAGTACTTC.

The J gene is TRBJ2-3, the V gene TRBV6-6; 10 positions agree with TRBD2. Losses at the gene ends were 7 bases for V and 5 bases for J; bases not matched to a gene: 12. Germline V gives CDR1 MNHNY, CDR2 SVGAGI (reference sequence). This CDR3 has 16 residues. The CDR3 coding sequence is TGTGCCAGCAAAGATCGGACAGCGGGAGGGTTAGATACGCAGTATTTT. Its protein is CASKDRTAGGLDTQYF.